Below, one T cell receptor (beta chain) is given with its context. Antigen unknown. These data originate in a study of T cell responses to AZD1222 COVID-19 vaccine. About the research overall: Recipients boosted at about 4 weeks or about 12 weeks are pooled. Findings and caveats of the study: Just a handful of people given AZD1222 tested seropositive at baseline. The study sampled repertoires only after the peak T cell response. The donors showed a predominance of white British ancestry and of females, with possible underestimation of clonal diversity.

Trimming shortened V by 5 bases and J by 13 bases, and 20 bases separated the two germline ends. Germline V gene lookup returns CDR1 MNHEY and CDR2 SMNVEV (reference sequence). The CDR3 covers 13 residues. Libraries were prepared by immunoSEQ multiplex PCR; TCRdb keeps only in-frame clonotypes and omits some of them. The data hold approximately 100,000 clones, with approximately 91% observed a single time. The source of this sequence is an adult in good health. The V gene is TRBV27, the J gene TRBJ2-5; perhaps TRBD1 as D (6 bases). This specimen was peripheral blood, taken on day 0 of AZD1222 vaccination. CDR3 nucleotide sequence: TGTGCCAGCAGTCCATACCACCCCGGGACACCGTACTTC. Protein: CASSPYHPGTPYF.